The 16 T cell receptor beta chains below were found in one sample sequenced in a study of blood T cell repertoires in COVID-19. Produced via immunoSEQ multiplex PCR; TCRdb's table is partial and in-frame only. The sample has around 440,000 clones, approximately 88% seen once; the top ten hold roughly 12%. Specimen: peripheral blood. The origin of the receptors is a woman in her fifties or sixties with COVID-19, enrolled during active disease.

The V and J genes are TRBV28 and TRBJ1-2; 7 bases fit TRBD1. The CDR3 is made up of 17 amino acids. The germline CDR1 and CDR2 sequences are MDHEN and SYDVKM. Trimming cost V 2 bases and J 4 bases; bases outside gene matches: 13. The CDR3 loop is CASSLPTDRSTFYGYTF. The CDR3 region has the DNA TGTGCCAGCAGTTTACCTACGGACAGGAGCACCTTCTATGGCTACACCTTC.

The J gene is TRBJ1-1, the V gene TRBV7-9; perhaps TRBD1 as D (5 bases). CDR1 and CDR2 (germline): SEHNR, FQNEAQ (reference sequence). This CDR3 comprises 12 residues. V was shortened by 5 bases and J by 6 bases, with 10 bases between the two germline ends. CDR3 nucleotide sequence: TGTGCCAGCAGCCCAACAGGACCTGAAGCTTTCTTT. Translation gives CASSPTGPEAFF. Looking up the rest from reference TRBV7-9 and TRBJ1-1 gives the full variable domain: DTGVSQNPRHKITKRGQNVTFRCDPISEHNRLYWYRQTLGQGPEFLTYFQNEAQLEKSRLLSDRFSAERPKGSFSTLEIQRTEQGDSAMYLCASSPTGPEAFFGQGTRLTVV.

The V call is TRBV6-1, the J call TRBJ2-5, with D unclear. The CDR3 covers 14 residues. Germline CDR1 reads MNHNS; CDR2 reads SASEGT. The germline V and J ends were trimmed by 1 base and 2 bases, with 8 bases remaining between them. CDR3 nucleotides: TGTGCCAGCAGTGAAGTTCTCTTGCAAGAGACCCAGTACTTC. Its protein is CASSEVLLQETQYF.

CDR3 DNA sequence: TGTGCCGGAGGAATGGGACTAGCGGGGGGCCTTTACACCGGGGAGCTGTTTTTT. Its protein product is CAGGMGLAGGLYTGELFF. The V call is TRBV2, the J call TRBJ2-2; 15 nucleotides match TRBD2. This CDR3 contains 18 residues. Germline V gene sequence: CDR1 SNHLY, CDR2 FYNNEI. V shed 11 bases, J shed 3 bases, and the junction held 13 bases outside the gene matches.

V usage is TRBV19 and J usage is TRBJ1-3; a possible D gene is TRBD1 (5 bases). This CDR3 has 16 residues. Germline lookup yields CDR1 LNHDA and CDR2 SQIVND (reference sequence). The V and J ends lost 1 base and 0 bases respectively, with 10 bases between them. The CDR3 DNA sequence: TGTGCCAGTAGTATAGGACAGCGATTCTCTGGAAACACCATATATTTT. This translates into CASSIGQRFSGNTIYF.

This rearrangement joins TRBV3-1 (or the pseudogene TRBV3-2) to TRBJ1-3; no reliable D call. Per the germline V gene, CDR1 is LGHDT and CDR2 is YNNKEL (reference sequence). V gave up 4 bases and J gave up 0 bases, with 10 bases separating them. There are 15 residues in the CDR3. CDR3 region: CASSPVRSSGNTIYF. The CDR3 DNA reads as TGTGCCAGCAGCCCCGTAAGGAGCTCTGGAAACACCATATATTTT.

This clone appeared once. This chain joins TRBV20-1 and TRBJ1-1; 9 bases map to TRBD1. CDR1 is DFQATT, CDR2 SNEGSKA, per germline (reference sequence). The CDR3 contains 13 residues. J lost 4 bases, V lost 3 bases, and 3 bases had no gene match. The CDR3 loop is CSASHRGPTEAFF. CDR3 coding DNA: TGCAGTGCTAGTCACAGGGGGCCCACTGAAGCTTTCTTT.

The chain links TRBV9 to TRBJ1-1; possible D gene TRBD1, 6 bases. Germline V gene lookup returns CDR1 SGDLS and CDR2 YYNGEE. V was clipped by 4 bases and J by 3 bases, with 13 bases between them. CDR3 length: 14 amino acids. The chain's CDR3 is CASSRLRQDTEAFF. The CDR3 DNA is TGTGCCAGCAGCCGACTCCGACAGGACACTGAAGCTTTCTTT.

The chain uses TRBV2 and TRBJ1-4; possible D gene TRBD1, 6 bases. The CDR3 sequence is 13 residues long. Trimming took 11 bases from V and 5 from J, leaving 15 bases between them. Germline-derived CDR1 and CDR2 are SNHLY and FYNNEI. CDR3 region: CASKGGGNEKLFF. The CDR3 DNA sequence: TGTGCCTCAAAGGGGGGAGGGAATGAAAAACTGTTTTTT. The full variable domain, its missing parts supplied by reference TRBV2 and TRBJ1-4, is EPEVTQTPSHQVTQMGQEVILRCVPISNHLYFYWYRQILGQKVEFLVSFYNNEISEKSEIFDDQFSVERPDGSNFTLKIRSTKLEDSAMYFCASKGGGNEKLFFGSGTQLSVL.

This clone occurred a few times. The chain is built from TRBV6-1 and TRBJ2-7; TRBD2 might be the D (5 bases). V lost 0 bases and J 4 bases, leaving 10 bases between the germline ends. The CDR3 has 14 amino acids. Per germline, CDR1 MNHNS and CDR2 SASEGT. CDR3 bases: TGTGCCAGCAGTGAAGCGCCCGGCGGGTACGAGCAGTACTTC. Protein product: CASSEAPGGYEQYF.

The gene calls are TRBV6-5 and TRBJ1-2; weak D call: TRBD1 (6 bases). Between the trimmed V and J ends, which lost 5 bases and 4 bases, there was a span of 11 bases. Germline V gene sequence: CDR1 MNHEY, CDR2 SVGAGI. The CDR3 loop spans 13 amino acids. CDR3 sequence: CASSPTGIYGYTF. The DNA of the CDR3 is TGTGCCAGCAGTCCTACAGGGATCTATGGCTACACCTTC.

This rearrangement joins TRBV18 to TRBJ1-2; 12 positions agree with TRBD1. Germline lookup yields CDR1 KGHSH and CDR2 LQKENI. The CDR3 covers 14 residues. J gave up 8 bases and V 6 bases, and 7 bases lay outside the gene matches. The CDR3 region is CASSPGQGAWGYTF. The CDR3 region has the DNA TGTGCCAGCTCCCCGGGACAGGGGGCGTGGGGCTACACCTTC.

The rearrangement joins TRBV10-3 to TRBJ1-4, with 8 bases aligning to TRBD1. Germline-derived CDR1 and CDR2 are ENHRY and SYGVKD. CDR3 size: 16 residues. With V trimmed by 0 bases and J by 8 bases, 8 bases remained unmatched. Written as DNA, the CDR3 is TGTGCCATCAGTGAGTCGACAGGGGATGTTGGAGAAAAACTGTTTTTT. Protein: CAISESTGDVGEKLFF.

This clone appeared a single time. The chain employs TRBV24-1 and TRBJ2-4, with 9 nucleotides matching TRBD1. CDR3 size: 14 residues. The J segment lost 10 bases and the V segment lost 9 bases, leaving 12 bases of the junction unmatched. The germline V gene encodes CDR1 KGHDR and CDR2 SFDVKD. The CDR3 sequence: CATLFPGQGCIQYF. As DNA, the CDR3 is TGTGCCACCCTCTTCCCGGGACAGGGATGTATTCAGTACTTC.

The V and J genes are TRBV7-9 and TRBJ1-6; 8 bases line up with TRBD1. Germline V gene lookup returns CDR1 SEHNR and CDR2 FQNEAQ (reference sequence). V gave up 5 bases and J gave up 8 bases; unmatched junction bases: 8. This CDR3 is 15 amino acids long. CDR3 nucleotide sequence: TGTGCCAGCAGCCCTGGACAGGGTCTTGATTCACCCCTCCACTTT. Amino acid sequence: CASSPGQGLDSPLHF.

The V call is TRBV21-1, the J call TRBJ2-3; TRBD2, the D gene given by the table, was not confirmed from the DNA. TRBV21-1 is reported as a pseudogene. The CDR3 spans 17 residues. The chain's CDR3 is CASSKCLAGGREDTQYF. The CDR3 bases are TGTGCCAGCAGCAAATGCCTAGCGGGGGGTCGAGAAGATACGCAGTATTTT.